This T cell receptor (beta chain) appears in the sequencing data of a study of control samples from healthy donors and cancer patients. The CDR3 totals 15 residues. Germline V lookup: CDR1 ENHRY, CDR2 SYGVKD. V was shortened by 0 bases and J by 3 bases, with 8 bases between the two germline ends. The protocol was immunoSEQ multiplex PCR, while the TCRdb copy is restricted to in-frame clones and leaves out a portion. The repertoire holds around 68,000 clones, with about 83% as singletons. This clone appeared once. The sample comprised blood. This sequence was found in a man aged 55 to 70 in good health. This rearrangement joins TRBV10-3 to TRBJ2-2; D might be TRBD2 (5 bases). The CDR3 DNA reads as TGTGCCATCAGTGAGTCTCCGAGGGACACCGGGGAGCTGTTTTTT. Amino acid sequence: CAISESPRDTGELFF.